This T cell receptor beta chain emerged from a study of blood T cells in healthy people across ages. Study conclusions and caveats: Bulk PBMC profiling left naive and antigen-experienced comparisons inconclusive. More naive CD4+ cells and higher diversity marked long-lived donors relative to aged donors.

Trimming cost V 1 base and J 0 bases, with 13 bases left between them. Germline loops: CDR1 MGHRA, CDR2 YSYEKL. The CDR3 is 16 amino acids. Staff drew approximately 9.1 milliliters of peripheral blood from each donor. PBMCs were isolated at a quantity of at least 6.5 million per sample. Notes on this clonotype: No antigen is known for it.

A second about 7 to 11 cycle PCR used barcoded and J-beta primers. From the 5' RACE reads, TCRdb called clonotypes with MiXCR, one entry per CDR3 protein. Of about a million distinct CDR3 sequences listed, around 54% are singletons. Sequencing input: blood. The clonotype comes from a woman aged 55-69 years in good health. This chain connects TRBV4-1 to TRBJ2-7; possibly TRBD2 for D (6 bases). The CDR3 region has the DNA TGCGCCAGCAGCCAAGGGCCAGGGAGGAGCTCCTACGAGCAGTACTTC. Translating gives CASSQGPGRSSYEQYF.